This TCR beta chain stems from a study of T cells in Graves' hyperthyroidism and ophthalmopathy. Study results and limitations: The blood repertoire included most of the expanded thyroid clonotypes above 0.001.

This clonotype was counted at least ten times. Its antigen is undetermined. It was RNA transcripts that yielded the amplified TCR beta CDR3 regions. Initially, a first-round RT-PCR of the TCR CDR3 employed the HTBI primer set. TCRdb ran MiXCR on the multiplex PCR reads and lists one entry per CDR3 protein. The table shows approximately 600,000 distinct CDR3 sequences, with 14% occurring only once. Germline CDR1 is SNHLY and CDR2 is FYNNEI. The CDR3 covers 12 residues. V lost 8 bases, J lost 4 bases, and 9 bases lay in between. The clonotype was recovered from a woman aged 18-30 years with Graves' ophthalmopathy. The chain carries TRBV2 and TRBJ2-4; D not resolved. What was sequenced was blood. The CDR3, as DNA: TGTGCCAGCGGGTGGCAGAAAAACATTCAGTACTTC. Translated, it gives CASGWQKNIQYF.